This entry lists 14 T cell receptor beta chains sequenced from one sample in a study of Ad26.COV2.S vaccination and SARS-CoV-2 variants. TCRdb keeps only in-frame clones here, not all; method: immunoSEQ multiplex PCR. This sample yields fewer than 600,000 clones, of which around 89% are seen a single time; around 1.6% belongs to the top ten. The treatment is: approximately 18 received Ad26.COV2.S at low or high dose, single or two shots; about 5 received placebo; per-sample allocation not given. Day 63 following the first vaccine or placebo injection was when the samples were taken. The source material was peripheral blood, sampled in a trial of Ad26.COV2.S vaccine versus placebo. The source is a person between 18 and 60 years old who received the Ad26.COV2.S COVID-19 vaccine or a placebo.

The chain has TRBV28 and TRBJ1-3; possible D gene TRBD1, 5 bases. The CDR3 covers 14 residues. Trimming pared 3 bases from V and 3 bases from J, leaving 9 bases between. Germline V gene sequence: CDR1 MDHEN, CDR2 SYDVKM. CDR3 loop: CASSFPDSGNTIYF. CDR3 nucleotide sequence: TGTGCCAGCAGTTTCCCCGACAGTGGAAACACCATATATTTT.

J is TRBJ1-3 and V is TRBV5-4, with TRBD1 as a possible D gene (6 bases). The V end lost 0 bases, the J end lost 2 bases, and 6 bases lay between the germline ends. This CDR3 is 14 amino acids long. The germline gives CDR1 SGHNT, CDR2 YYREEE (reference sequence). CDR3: CASSLGDTGNTIYF. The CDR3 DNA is TGTGCCAGCAGCTTGGGGGACACTGGAAACACCATATATTTT.

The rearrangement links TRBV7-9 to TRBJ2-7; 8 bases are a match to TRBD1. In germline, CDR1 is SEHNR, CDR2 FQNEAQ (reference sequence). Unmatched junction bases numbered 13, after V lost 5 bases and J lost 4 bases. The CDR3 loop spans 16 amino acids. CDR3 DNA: TGTGCCAGCAGCCCCAACCGGGACAGGTCGTGGTACGAGCAGTACTTC. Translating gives CASSPNRDRSWYEQYF. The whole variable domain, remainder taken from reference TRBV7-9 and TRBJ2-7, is DTGVSQNPRHKITKRGQNVTFRCDPISEHNRLYWYRQTLGQGPEFLTYFQNEAQLEKSRLLSDRFSAERPKGSFSTLEIQRTEQGDSAMYLCASSPNRDRSWYEQYFGPGTRLTVT.

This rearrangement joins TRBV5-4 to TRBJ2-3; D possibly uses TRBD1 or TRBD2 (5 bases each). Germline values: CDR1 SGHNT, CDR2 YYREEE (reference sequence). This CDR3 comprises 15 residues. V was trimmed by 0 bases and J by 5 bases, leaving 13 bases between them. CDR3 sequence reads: CASSLDSRGVDTQYF. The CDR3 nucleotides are TGTGCCAGCAGCTTGGATAGTCGAGGGGTAGATACGCAGTATTTT.

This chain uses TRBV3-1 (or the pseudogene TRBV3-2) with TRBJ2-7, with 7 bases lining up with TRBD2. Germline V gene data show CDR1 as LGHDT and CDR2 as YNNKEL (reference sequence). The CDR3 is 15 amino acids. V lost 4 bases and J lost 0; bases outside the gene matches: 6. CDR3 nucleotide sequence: TGTGCCAGCAGCCGTCACGCGGGAGACTCCTACGAGCAGTACTTC. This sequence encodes CASSRHAGDSYEQYF.

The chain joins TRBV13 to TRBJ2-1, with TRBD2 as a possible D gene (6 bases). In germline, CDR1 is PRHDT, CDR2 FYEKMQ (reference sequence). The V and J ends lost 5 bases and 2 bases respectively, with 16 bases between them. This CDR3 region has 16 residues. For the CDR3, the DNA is TGTGCCAGCAGCAACTCCGGGACTGTGCCCTACAATGAGCAGTTCTTC. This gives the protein CASSNSGTVPYNEQFF.

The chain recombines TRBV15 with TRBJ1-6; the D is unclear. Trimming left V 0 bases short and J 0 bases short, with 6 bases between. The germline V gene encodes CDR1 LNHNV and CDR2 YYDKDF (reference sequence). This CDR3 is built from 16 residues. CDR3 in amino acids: CATSRDRSSYNSPLHF. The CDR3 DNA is TGTGCCACCAGCAGAGATAGGAGCTCCTATAATTCACCCCTCCACTTT.

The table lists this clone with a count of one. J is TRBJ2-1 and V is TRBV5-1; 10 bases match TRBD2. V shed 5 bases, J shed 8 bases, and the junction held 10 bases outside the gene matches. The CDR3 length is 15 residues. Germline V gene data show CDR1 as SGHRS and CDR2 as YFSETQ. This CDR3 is CASRATSGVSDEQFF. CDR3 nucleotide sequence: TGCGCCAGCAGGGCTACTAGCGGGGTTTCTGATGAGCAGTTCTTC.

The CDR3 coding sequence is TGTGCCAGCAGCTGGGACAGAAGCTCCTATAATTCACCCCTCCACTTT. Residues: CASSWDRSSYNSPLHF. The rearrangement uses TRBV7-9 and TRBJ1-6, with 7 bases aligning to TRBD1. This CDR3 region has 16 residues. CDR1 is SEHNR and CDR2 is FQNEAQ in the germline V gene (reference sequence). V shed 4 bases and J 0 bases; nucleotides not matched to a gene: 3. Full variable domain (remainder filled in from reference TRBV7-9 and TRBJ1-6): DTGVSQNPRHKITKRGQNVTFRCDPISEHNRLYWYRQTLGQGPEFLTYFQNEAQLEKSRLLSDRFSAERPKGSFSTLEIQRTEQGDSAMYLCASSWDRSSYNSPLHFGNGTRLTVT.

CDR3 amino acids: CASRPGQGNSPLHF. For the CDR3, the DNA is TGTGCCAGCAGGCCGGGACAGGGTAATTCACCCCTCCACTTT. The chain uses TRBV2 and TRBJ1-6; TRBD1 matches 9 bases. The V and J ends lost 6 bases and 6 bases, in that order; junction bases with no gene match: 3. Looked up from germline, CDR1 is SNHLY and CDR2 is FYNNEI. The length of the CDR3 is 14 residues.

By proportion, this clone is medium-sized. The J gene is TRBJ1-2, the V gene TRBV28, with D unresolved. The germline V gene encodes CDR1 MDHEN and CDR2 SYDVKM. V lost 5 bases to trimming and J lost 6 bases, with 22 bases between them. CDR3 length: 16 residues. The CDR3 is CASSTLDPWLFDGYTF. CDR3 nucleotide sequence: TGTGCCAGCAGTACCCTGGACCCTTGGTTGTTCGATGGCTACACCTTC.

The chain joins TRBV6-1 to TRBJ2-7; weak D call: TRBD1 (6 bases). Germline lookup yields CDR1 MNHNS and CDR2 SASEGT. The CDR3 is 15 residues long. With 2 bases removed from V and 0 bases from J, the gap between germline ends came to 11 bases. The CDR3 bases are TGTGCCAGCAGTGAATATACAGGGTCCTCCTACGAGCAGTACTTC. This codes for CASSEYTGSSYEQYF.

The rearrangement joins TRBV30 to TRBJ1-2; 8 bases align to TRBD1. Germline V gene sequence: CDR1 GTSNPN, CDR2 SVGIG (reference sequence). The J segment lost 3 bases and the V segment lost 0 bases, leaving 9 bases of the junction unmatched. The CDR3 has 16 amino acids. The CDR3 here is CAWSVRVDRDYYGYTF. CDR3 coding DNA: TGTGCCTGGAGTGTACGGGTGGACAGGGACTACTATGGCTACACCTTC.

The CDR3 DNA sequence: TGTGCCAGCAAGGGACAGGGCGACACCGGGGAGCTGTTTTTT. Its translation: CASKGQGDTGELFF. The rearrangement uses TRBV6-5 and TRBJ2-2; 9 positions agree with TRBD1. V dropped 7 bases and J dropped 3; count of bases not matched to a gene: 3. This CDR3 has 14 amino acids. Per germline, CDR1 MNHEY and CDR2 SVGAGI.